This T cell receptor beta chain was identified in a study of early T cells in non-severe SARS-CoV-2 infection. About the research overall: Sequenced material consisted of bulk RNA (from unsorted whole blood), and chains were unpaired.

One entry per CDR3 protein results from TCRdb running MiXCR on the 5' RACE reads. This table holds just under 90,000 distinct CDR3 sequences, around 14% found once. With 3 bases clipped from V and 7 bases from J, the junction kept 2 bases outside the gene matches. CDR3 size: 14 residues. The germline gives CDR1 GTSNPN, CDR2 SVGIG (reference sequence). Sequenced input: whole blood. The chain links TRBV30 to TRBJ2-4, with 14 bases identical to TRBD2. The receptor was isolated from an adult who was a healthcare worker with PCR-confirmed SARS-CoV-2 infection or an uninfected control (not recorded which). The CDR3 loop reads CAWRGLAGVNIQYF. The CDR3 region has the DNA TGTGCCTGGAGGGGACTAGCGGGAGTGAACATTCAGTACTTC.